In its sample, the clone carrying this T cell receptor (beta chain) was seen a few times. Generated by immunoSEQ multiplex PCR, the TCRdb table keeps only in-frame clones and is missing some. Counted here are about 98,000 clones, around 73% occurring once; the ten biggest clones make up around 9.8%. The V gene's germline CDR1 is GTSNPN and CDR2 SVGIG (reference sequence). V shed 4 bases and J shed 8 bases, with 11 bases lying between them. The CDR3 runs 11 residues. The data were taken from a study of blood T cell repertoires in COVID-19. Source material: peripheral blood. The receptor comes from a man between 60 and 75 years old with active or convalescent COVID-19. The chain is built from TRBV30 and TRBJ1-2, with a weak D call TRBD1 (6 bases). CDR3 nucleotides: TGTGCCTGGACCAGGGGTCGGGGCTACACCTTC. As protein: CAWTRGRGYTF.